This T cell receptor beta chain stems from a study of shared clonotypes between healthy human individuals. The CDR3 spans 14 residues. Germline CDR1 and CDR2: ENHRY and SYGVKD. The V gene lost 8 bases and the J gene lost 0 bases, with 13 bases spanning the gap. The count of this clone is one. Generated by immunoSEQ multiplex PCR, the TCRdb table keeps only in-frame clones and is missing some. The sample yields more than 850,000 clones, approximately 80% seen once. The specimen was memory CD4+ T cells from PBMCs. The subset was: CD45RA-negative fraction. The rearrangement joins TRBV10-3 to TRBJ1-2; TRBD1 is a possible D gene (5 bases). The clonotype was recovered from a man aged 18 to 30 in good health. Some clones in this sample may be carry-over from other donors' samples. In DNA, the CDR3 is TGTGCCATCCACGACAGCGCTACTAACTATGGCTACACCTTC. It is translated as CAIHDSATNYGYTF.